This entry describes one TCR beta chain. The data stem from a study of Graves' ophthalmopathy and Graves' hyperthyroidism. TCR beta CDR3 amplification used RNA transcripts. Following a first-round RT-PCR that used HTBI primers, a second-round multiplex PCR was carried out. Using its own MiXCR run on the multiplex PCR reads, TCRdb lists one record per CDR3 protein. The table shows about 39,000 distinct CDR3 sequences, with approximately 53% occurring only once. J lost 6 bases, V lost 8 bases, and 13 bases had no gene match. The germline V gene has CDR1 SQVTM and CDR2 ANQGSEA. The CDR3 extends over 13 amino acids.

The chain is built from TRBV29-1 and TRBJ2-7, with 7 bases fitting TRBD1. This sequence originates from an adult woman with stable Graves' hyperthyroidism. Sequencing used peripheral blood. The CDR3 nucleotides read TGCAGCACTAGGGACAGCTTCTTGGCCGAGCAGTACTTC. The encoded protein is CSTRDSFLAEQYF.